This TCR beta chain stems from a study of T cell responses to AZD1222 COVID-19 vaccine. Study-wide results and caveats: Seropositive AZD1222 recipients at baseline numbered only six or seven. Spike-wide coverage was observed for vaccine-associated CD4 TCRs, with dominant responses at 160-218 and 743-854.

The assay was immunoSEQ multiplex PCR, and TCRdb's table has in-frame clones only and misses some. The sample contains about 68,000 clones, around nine tenths of which appear only once. On this clone: Its target is unknown.

V lost 7 bases to trimming and J lost 11 bases, with 6 bases between them. The V gene's germline CDR1 is MGHDK and CDR2 SYGVNS. The CDR3 is 10 amino acids. The TCR sequence derives from an adult in good health. The chain combines TRBV25-1 with TRBJ1-6; D unclear. Sample: peripheral blood, taken on day 0 of AZD1222 vaccination. The CDR3, as DNA: TGTGCCAGCAAGAAGACACCCCTCCACTTT. As protein: CASKKTPLHF.